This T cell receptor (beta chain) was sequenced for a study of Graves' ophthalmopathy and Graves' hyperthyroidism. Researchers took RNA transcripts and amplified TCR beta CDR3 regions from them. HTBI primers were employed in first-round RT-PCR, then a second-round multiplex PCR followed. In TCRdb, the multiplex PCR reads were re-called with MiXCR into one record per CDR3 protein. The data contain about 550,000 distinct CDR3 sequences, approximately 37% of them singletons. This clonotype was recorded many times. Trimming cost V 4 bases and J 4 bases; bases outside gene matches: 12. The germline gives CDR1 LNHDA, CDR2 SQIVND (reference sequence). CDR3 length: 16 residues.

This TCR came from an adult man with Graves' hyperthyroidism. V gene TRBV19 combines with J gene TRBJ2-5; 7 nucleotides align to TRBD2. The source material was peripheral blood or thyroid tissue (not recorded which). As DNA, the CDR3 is TGTGCCAGTAGTACGACCGGGACTACCCAACGAGAGACCCAGTACTTC. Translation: CASSTTGTTQRETQYF.